Listed here is a single T cell receptor (beta chain). Its binding antigen is unknown. No base quality information exists; no much larger clone differs at one position. The source of the sample is a study of CD8+CD57+ T cells in acquired aplastic anemia (dated by TCRdb to 2017 to 2018). Describing the broader study: Extracted DNA from sorted CD4+ and CD8+ cells averaged around 3.4 ug, ranging from 0.2 to 27.4 ug. CD8+CD57+ expansion was defined as a frequency above the mean frequency observed in healthy subjects.

Expansion of CD8+CD57+ cells had been shown by flow cytometry in the patients chosen for sequencing. Every patient had a diagnosis of severe acquired aplastic anemia based on International Study of Aplastic Anemia and Agranulocytosis and Camitta criteria. No therapy had been received by the patients at the time of blood sampling. The study deep-sequenced TCR repertoires of sorted CD4+ and CD8+ blood T cells from severe aplastic anemia patients and healthy subjects. Patients were enrolled in the USA under clinicaltrials.gov protocols 00001620, 01623167, 00001397, 00071045, 00081523 and 00961064. Ficoll-Paque density gradient centrifugation was used to isolate peripheral blood mononuclear cells. Before DNA extraction, CD4+ and CD8+ T cells were sorted with FACS or magnetic beads. Genomic DNA was used as template for profiling of TCR beta VDJ combinations and CDR3 sequences. An Illumina HiSeq 2000 was used for TCR repertoire sequencing. Per the source publication's procedure: TRBV/TRBJ rearrangement plots, CDR3 size and DJ length profiles, and Simpson's diversity index were used to assess repertoires. The most abundant DNA sequence in the deep sequencing data was defined as the immunodominant clone. CDR3 amino acid sequences were screened for sharing across subjects and compared with published repertoires and the VDJdb database. The public reads were reprocessed in TCRdb via fastp at Q25 and MiXCR, keeping in-frame beta chains. Here each entry gathers all rows of one CDR3 protein and keeps the most common genes and DNA. For this entry, the V and J calls and clone size follow TCRdb and not the study's own pipeline. The sample table shows some 150,000 distinct CDR3 sequences, and 40% to 65% are seen once. The ten largest clonotypes hold about 12% of the sample.

The paper's findings and limits, for the study overall: No significant difference in CD8+ Simpson's diversity was found between patients and healthy controls (P=0.060). Although roughly 30 CD8+ CDR3 sequences were shared by patients and controls, these sequences appeared highly expressed in patients and within the immunodominant clones of patients.

The sample comprised sorted CD4+, CD8+, or CD8+CD57+ T cells (not recorded which) from PBMCs. The origin of this receptor is a human donor with aplastic anemia.

The CDR3: CASDCSYEQYF. The bases are TGTGCCAGTGACTGTTCCTACGAGCAGTACTTC. The V and J genes are TRBV2 and TRBJ2-7; the D gene is unclear. The germline ends are 7 bases apart after V is trimmed by 9 bases and J by 1 base. The CDR3, from cysteine to phenylalanine, totals 11 residues. Only the CDR3 part of the read is kept: 33 bases, read in frame from the first base. The CDR1 and CDR2 encoded by the germline V gene are SNHLY and FYNNEI.